Below are 4 T cell receptor beta chains sequenced from a single sample in a study of cytomegalovirus exposure and HLA in healthy donors. 60 Vbeta and 13 Jbeta primers were used in PCR. Clones were read by immunoSEQ multiplex PCR, and TCRdb kept only the in-frame ones, dropping some. The sample includes about 47,000 clones, around three quarters of them seen just once. The sample comprised PBMCs. The receptors were gathered from a man aged 25 to 40 in good health and CMV-seronegative.

The CDR3 loop reads CASSPPRGQVPLGKGPEAFF. The CDR3 DNA is TGTGCCAGCTCACCACCACGGGGACAGGTGCCTCTTGGGAAAGGACCTGAAGCTTTCTTT. This rearrangement joins TRBV18 to TRBJ1-1, with TRBD1 identical over 8 bases. V shed 0 bases, J shed 6 bases, and the junction held 21 bases outside the gene matches. The CDR3 sequence is 20 residues long. Germline V CDR1 and CDR2: KGHSH, LQKENI.

There are a few counts of this clone. The V gene is TRBV5-6, the J gene TRBJ2-1; 11 bases are a match to TRBD2. The junction had 14 bases not matched to a gene; V was cut back by 4 bases and J by 8 bases. The CDR3 has 17 amino acids. CDR1 and CDR2 from the germline V gene are SGHDT and YYEEEE. The CDR3 here is CASSVPGLAAMRDEQFF. CDR3 DNA sequence: TGTGCCAGCAGCGTTCCGGGACTAGCGGCTATGAGGGATGAGCAGTTCTTC.

The chain joins TRBV6-1 to TRBJ1-5, with D maybe TRBD1 (6 bases). Per germline, CDR1 MNHNS and CDR2 SASEGT. The CDR3 loop spans 15 amino acids. V was clipped by 7 bases and J by 0 bases, with 13 bases between them. The CDR3 region is CASTSDSVSNQPQHF. CDR3 in DNA: TGTGCCAGCACCTCGGACAGCGTTAGCAATCAGCCCCAGCATTTT.

This clone was seen once. This chain uses TRBV6-5 with TRBJ2-1; TRBD2 aligns across 7 bases. The CDR3 is made up of 14 amino acids. The germline V gene encodes CDR1 MNHEY and CDR2 SVGAGI. Germline trimming cut 4 bases from V and 6 bases from J; bases unmatched to any gene: 6. CDR3 protein: CASSFQREGNEQFF. The CDR3 bases are TGTGCCAGCAGTTTCCAGCGGGAAGGCAATGAGCAGTTCTTC.